This T cell receptor (beta chain) was retrieved from a study of cytomegalovirus exposure and HLA in healthy donors. The CDR3 spans 14 residues. V shed 7 bases and J shed 3 bases, with 16 bases lying between them. Germline V lookup: CDR1 MNHNS, CDR2 SASEGT. Points on this clone: Its antigen is undetermined.

Primers included in the PCR were 60 Vbeta and 13 Jbeta primers. The repertoire was sequenced with immunoSEQ multiplex PCR; TCRdb's copy has only in-frame clones and lacks some. The sample has about 150,000 clones, 70% to 80% seen once; the top ten hold roughly an eighth. Findings and caveats of the study: When analyzed later, the rates of TCR association showed variation by HLA locus, with DRB1 the most and HLA-C the fewest. Being productive about 87% or about 30% of the time was typical of most TCR beta V segments in an earlier analysis. A later analysis linked a missense variant in DCLRE1C to the trimming of TCR beta V and J genes.

Participants comprised healthy donors of bone marrow. The V gene is TRBV6-1, the J gene TRBJ2-7, with D possibly TRBD2 on 5 matching bases. The TCR originated in a man aged 35 to 55 in good health and CMV-seropositive. The sequenced sample consisted of PBMCs. The CDR3 spells CASTPERRLYEQYF. CDR3 DNA sequence: TGTGCCAGCACACCGGAACGGAGGCTCTACGAGCAGTACTTC.